This record concerns one TCR beta chain sequence. The clone's antigen remains unknown. Base quality data are lacking; no much larger clone is found one base away. This sample is part of a study of cytomegalovirus exposure and HLA in healthy donors (dated by TCRdb to 2017 to 2019). In the study overall: According to an earlier analysis of a few hundred of the donors, about 179 million T cells yielded roughly 110 million unique TCR beta sequences and 276 Gb of sequence data. In an earlier analysis of 500 to 650 of the donors, high-throughput TCR beta sequencing was used to judge whether each TCR beta V gene segment behaved as functional or pseudogenic. Roughly 300 gigabases of sequencing data and around 80 million unique TCR sequences made up an early release that covered approximately 700 HLA-typed donors. The study combined high-throughput TCR immunosequencing, statistical association of individual TCRs with disease status, and machine learning to predict cytomegalovirus infection status. Rather than using new phenotypic data, the later analysis identified candidate immune exposures from TCR beta sequences and from how often those sequences occurred across donors. Alongside the repertoire data, information on donor age, sex, ethnicity and CMV serostatus was compiled. The number of donors typed differed by locus, with roughly 620-630 for A, B, C, DRB1 and DQB1, around 560 for DQA1, approximately 570 for DPA1, and 400 to 490 for DPB1. A later genetic analysis took genome-wide SNP genotypes for about three fifths of the roughly 700 donors and used that subset as a discovery cohort. Class I and class II HLA loci were covered by the typing at four-digit resolution. Every discovery cohort repertoire had been produced on one sequencing platform. A few DR-DQ haplotypes were treated as single units for association and clustering because of strong linkage in the cohort. Along with the roughly 710-subject first cohort, a separate validation cohort of about 110 different subjects was used. A later analysis re-examined previously published TCR beta repertoires from just over 650 donors and added high-resolution HLA genotyping to investigate patterns of TCR occurrence. The study was designed to test whether signatures of past pathogen exposure could be identified by cataloging public T cell receptors. Using immunosequencing, the study profiled T cell repertoires from 500 to 800 subjects and related those repertoires to cytomegalovirus serostatus. Among the roughly 400 genotyped donors, about 83% belonged to the genetic ancestry cluster associated with self-reported Caucasian donors. On average, around 200,000 unique TCR beta nucleotide sequences were sequenced per donor among a few hundred genotyped donors of the cohort, with roughly a sixth of those sequences being non-productive. Study-level results and caveats: A few of the identified cytomegalovirus-associated TCR beta chains were confirmed in vitro to be specific for cytomegalovirus antigens. According to a later genetic analysis, donors in an Asian-associated ancestry cluster had fewer N-insertions in productive TCRs than the approximately 690-donor mean. The only immune exposure information available for the cohort was CMV serostatus. A total of about 150 TCR beta chains were listed by the study as associated with cytomegalovirus. Across donors, most TCR sequences were observed very rarely, whereas some public TCRs were present in many individuals. According to a later analysis, most CMV-associated TCR beta chains appeared to be HLA-restricted, and the HLA associations seemed to be driven largely by CMV exposure. Because HLA typing was missing for some donors at each locus, association tests included only the typed subset. A later analysis associated about 17,000 TCR beta sequences with specific HLA alleles at a false discovery rate of 0.05. Assigning TCR associations to individual alleles was difficult when HLA alleles, especially DR and DQ, strongly co-occurred. Only TCR beta chains were sequenced in this cohort, and the absence of alpha or paired-chain data limited detectable features. The classifier was reported to diagnose cytomegalovirus status with high specificity and sensitivity in both the original and validation cohorts. In a later analysis, the rate of TCR association differed among HLA loci, with DRB1 alleles having the most associated TCRs and HLA-C alleles having the fewest. An earlier analysis of some 590 of the donors showed that most TCR beta V segments appeared in productive rearrangements either about 87% or about 30% of the time, which broadly matched IMGT annotations. Roughly uniform sequencing depth across donors was assumed in presence/absence analyses, although this assumption may not hold. It was suggested by the authors that the approach could potentially be generalized to other disease states and immunological phenotypes. A cluster of highly shared sequence variants was judged likely to be a technical artifact of the sequencing pipeline. A further reported finding was that TCR beta sequences accurately predicted the HLA-A and HLA-B alleles for most subjects in the first cohort. Some IMGT-functional V segments, including TRBV6-2 and TRBV6-3, could not be told apart with the 87-base-pair reads, so those segments were excluded. Because counts were too low, about 18 rarely observed V segments, including chromosome 9 orphons, were left out of the earlier analysis of 587 of the donors. In a later analysis, HLA-associated TCR beta chains showed more clonal expansion and lower generation probabilities than non-associated chains that were equally common. Linkage disequilibrium might explain the correlated functional status among segregating V segments, but an unknown experimental factor could not be excluded. In a later genetic analysis, a missense DCLRE1C variant was associated with V-gene and J-gene trimming of TCR beta chains, and the association was replicated in an independent cohort. According to a later analysis, parvovirus B19, influenza, CMV and Epstein-Barr virus appeared linked to several top co-occurrence clusters.

The cohort comprised some 700 healthy bone marrow donors. At the time of sampling, all cohort members were nominally healthy, though unrecorded immune exposures were likely present. The donor tested CMV seronegative and was one of the 352 seronegative cohort members. Each donor provided a peripheral blood sample, and peripheral blood mononuclear cells were used for TCR beta sequencing. Genomic DNA was extracted from the blood cell samples with the Qiagen DNeasy Blood Extraction Kit. Receptors were amplified or captured by the immunoSEQ multiplex PCR assay. For the multiplex PCR, a mixture combining 60 forward primers for TCR Vbeta segments and 13 reverse primers for TCR Jbeta segments was used. A multiplex PCR assay on genomic DNA amplified the CDR3 region of rearranged TCR beta genes. The Illumina HiSeq System was used to sequence the amplified TCR beta libraries as 87-base-pair reads. Turning to the authors' computational methods: A later analysis counted 75 million to 100 million unique TCR beta chains across the 650 to 800 repertoires, and some 11 million of these chains were shared by at least two donors. A nearest-neighbor algorithm error-corrected the raw reads and collapsed the reads into unique sequences, merging closely related sequences to remove PCR and sequencing errors. To assign V, D and J gene segments, CDR3 sequences were aligned to IMGT reference sequences. For a sequence to be retained, a match of at least six nucleotides to both a V gene segment and a J gene segment was required. A rearrangement counted as productive if the CDR3 had no stop codons and remained in frame with V and J, and every other rearrangement counted as non-productive. CDR3 was defined by IMGT convention, running from the second conserved V-encoded cysteine to the conserved J-encoded phenylalanine. Sequences without an unambiguous match to a single V gene segment were excluded from the earlier analysis of 587 of the donors. An earlier analysis of 500 to 600 of the donors classified V segments as functional when productive rearrangements were above 56.7% and as segregating when the standard deviation between donors was above 5%. A statistical classification framework was built to diagnose cytomegalovirus status from the catalog of TCR beta chain sequences. A later analysis assigned V and J genes by comparing TCR nucleotide sequences with IMGT/GENE-DB human TR gene sequences. Using the TCRdist pipeline, a later analysis assigned CDR3 sequences along with most-parsimonious VDJ recombination scenarios. In a later analysis, each TCR beta chain was defined by its CDR3 amino acid sequence together with its V-gene family, and reads lacking a unique V-gene family were excluded. In a later analysis, 450 to 600 highly shared, low-generation-probability nucleotide sequences were removed to address suspected cross-contamination and a sequencing artifact. In a later analysis, a clonal expansion index was calculated for each public chain from normalized within-repertoire ranks of inferred template counts. In a later analysis, generation probabilities were computed using a VDJ recombination model fitted to out-of-frame rearrangements, and the results were checked against IGoR. In a later analysis, TCR-TCR, TCR-HLA and TCR-CMV co-occurrence was scored with hypergeometric tests, and a repertoire-size bias correction was applied to TCR pairs. To estimate false discovery rates, a later analysis permuted the HLA or CMV assignments 20 times. In a later analysis, co-occurring TCRs were grouped using DBSCAN, with TCRdist sequence similarity added in when clustering inside HLA-allele-positive subsets. Repertoires with fewer than 30,000 or more than 120,000 public chains were left out of co-occurrence clustering, as were five repertoires with anomalous nucleotide sharing. Here the immuneACCESS table is served through TCRdb, limited to in-frame sequences with V and J called. Missing clones are a known gap in these copies; in checked studies unresolved V genes cover under half, and the rest lacks a known reason. That table supplies the V and J calls and clone size; D and trimming were determined from the DNA. The table for this sample lists about 130,000 clones; roughly 80% of them were counted only once. Of the sample, more than 0.9% is held by the ten largest clones.

CDR1 is given as SGHVS and CDR2 as FQNEAQ, both from the germline V gene. At the junction V is shortened by 6 bases and J by 6 bases; bases outside the gene matches: 13. The CDR3 has 15 amino acids, counting the end cysteine and phenylalanine. Only the CDR3 region is kept as DNA, spanning 45 bases read in frame from base 1. The receptor was isolated from a boy aged 5-17 years in good health and CMV-seronegative. Recombination joined TRBV7-8 with TRBJ1-1; 7 of the junction bases match TRBD1. The sequenced sample was PBMCs. The CDR3 protein: CASRIEGAVRAEAFF. The nucleotide sequence reads as follows: TGTGCCAGCAGAATTGAGGGGGCAGTCCGCGCTGAAGCTTTCTTT.